One T cell receptor beta chain is described in this entry. The data belong to a study of blood T cell repertoires in COVID-19. Study background: Acute and convalescent COVID-19 samples came from the United States, Italy and Spain. Sample material is recorded as cDNA or gDNA derived from T cells, B-cell-depleted T cells, or PBMCs.

Trimming removed 7 bases from V and 5 bases from J, with 14 bases in between. The CDR3 loop spans 14 amino acids. Germline CDR1 WNHNN, CDR2 SYGVQD (reference sequence). Original handling: The authors estimated nucleated cell counts from reference gene primer amplification. Generated by immunoSEQ multiplex PCR, the TCRdb table keeps only in-frame clones and is missing some. The D gene and trimming were derived from the DNA, and the V and J assignments and clone size from that table. The sample holds about 20,000 clones, roughly 84% seen once. The sequencing input was peripheral blood. This receptor was taken from a human donor in a cohort sampled during active COVID-19. The donor label of this sample is uncertain. This chain links TRBV10-1 with TRBJ1-4; D might be TRBD1 (5 bases). CDR3 sequence reads: CASKGVRWNEKLFF. CDR3 nucleotide sequence: TGCGCCAGCAAAGGGGTGAGATGGAATGAAAAACTGTTTTTT.